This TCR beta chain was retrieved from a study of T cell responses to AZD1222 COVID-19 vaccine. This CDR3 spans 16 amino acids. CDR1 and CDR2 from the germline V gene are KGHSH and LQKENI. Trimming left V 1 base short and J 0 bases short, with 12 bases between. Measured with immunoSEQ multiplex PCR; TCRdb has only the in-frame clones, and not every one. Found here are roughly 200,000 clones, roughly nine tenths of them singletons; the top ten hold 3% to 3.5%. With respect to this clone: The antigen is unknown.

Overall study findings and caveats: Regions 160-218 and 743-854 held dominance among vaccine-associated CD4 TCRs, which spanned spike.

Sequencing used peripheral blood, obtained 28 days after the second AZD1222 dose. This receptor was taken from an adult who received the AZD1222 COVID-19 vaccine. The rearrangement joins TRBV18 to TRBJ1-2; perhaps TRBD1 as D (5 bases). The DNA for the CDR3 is TGTGCCAGCTCACCACGGACGGACAATGCTAACTATGGCTACACCTTC. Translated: CASSPRTDNANYGYTF.